The text below deals with one T cell receptor beta chain. What it binds is unknown. These data are taken from a study of post-analysis software for immune sequencing data. At the level of the study: Patients had relapsing-remitting, secondary progressive or progressive-relapsing multiple sclerosis; some lacked subtype. Study conclusions and caveats: Five TRBV segments (TRBV5-6, TRBV5-1 and TRBV20-1 among them) occurred more frequently in patients than in controls. Normalized Chao1 diversity was significantly reduced in patients versus controls.

Libraries were made from TCR beta cDNA, and they carried unique molecular identifiers. Yield was about 500,000 cDNA molecules from around 1 to 9.1 million T cells. TCRdb called the PCR reads again in MiXCR, with one record for every CDR3 protein. The sample has 380,000 or so distinct CDR3 sequences, approximately 38% seen once; the top ten hold roughly an eighth. The V and J ends lost 7 bases and 4 bases, in that order; junction bases with no gene match: 16. This CDR3 region has 16 residues. Germline V gives CDR1 PRHDT, CDR2 FYEKMQ (reference sequence). The chain carries TRBV13 and TRBJ2-7; 7 bases agree with TRBD1. Source material: blood. This receptor was obtained from a girl aged 10-17 years with multiple sclerosis. For the CDR3, the DNA is TGTGCCAGCACCCTAAAACCCACAGGGGCGACATACGAGCAGTACTTC. Its translation is CASTLKPTGATYEQYF.